The 27 T cell receptor beta chains below come from one sample, sequenced in a study of cytomegalovirus exposure and HLA in healthy donors. In the PCR, 60 Vbeta and 13 Jbeta primers were used. Sequencing was performed with immunoSEQ multiplex PCR; in TCRdb, only in-frame clones are kept and a portion is missing. This table holds more than 150,000 clones, 75% to 90% found once. Source material: PBMCs. All receptors derive from a woman between 18 and 30 years old in good health and CMV-seronegative.

The chain has TRBV15 and TRBJ2-7, with D possibly TRBD2 on 6 matching bases. V gave up 0 bases and J gave up 2 bases, with 8 bases separating them. Germline loops: CDR1 LNHNV, CDR2 YYDKDF (reference sequence). CDR3 size: 14 residues. The CDR3 DNA follows: TGTGCCACCAGCAGAGATCGGGGGACCTACGAGCAGTACTTC. Translated: CATSRDRGTYEQYF.

This rearrangement joins TRBV7-9 to TRBJ2-3; D gene uncertain. Germline CDR1 SEHNR, CDR2 FQNEAQ (reference sequence). The V end lost 1 base, the J end lost 1 base, and 6 bases lay between the germline ends. The CDR3 totals 14 residues. The CDR3 is CASSLGARTDTQYF. In DNA, the CDR3 is TGTGCCAGCAGCTTAGGAGCCCGCACAGATACGCAGTATTTT.

V and J are TRBV27 and TRBJ2-3, with a possible D match to TRBD2 (6 bases). This CDR3 is 16 amino acids long. The germline V gene encodes CDR1 MNHEY and CDR2 SMNVEV (reference sequence). Trimming removed 4 bases from V and 2 bases from J, with 16 bases in between. In nucleotides, the CDR3 is TGTGCCAGCAGTTCTTTCCCGGGACTCAACACAGATACGCAGTATTTT. This translates into CASSSFPGLNTDTQYF.

The chain joins TRBV7-2 to TRBJ2-1; 7 positions match TRBD2. V lost 0 bases, J lost 5 bases, and 4 bases stayed unmatched. CDR1 is SGHTA, CDR2 FQGNSA, per germline. The CDR3 consists of 15 residues. CDR3 sequence: CASSLALTSNNEQFF. CDR3 nucleotides: TGTGCCAGCAGCTTAGCGCTGACTAGCAACAATGAGCAGTTCTTC.

The count of this clone is one. V is TRBV27 and J is TRBJ1-3; the D is unclear. Germline V gene sequence: CDR1 MNHEY, CDR2 SMNVEV (reference sequence). The CDR3 length is 16 residues. Deletions cut 6 bases from V and 0 bases from J, with 15 bases between. CDR3 residues: CASSRGSKASGNTIYF. The DNA for the CDR3 is TGTGCCAGCAGCCGGGGATCGAAGGCCTCTGGAAACACCATATATTTT.

This rearrangement joins TRBV6-5 to TRBJ1-1, with D perhaps matching TRBD1 (5 bases). Trimming stripped 2 bases from V and 3 bases from J, with 16 bases between. Per germline, CDR1 MNHEY and CDR2 SVGAGI. The CDR3 runs 16 residues. The CDR3 DNA follows: TGTGCCAGCAGTTACGGCCCCCAATTCAGGGACACTGAAGCTTTCTTT. It codes for CASSYGPQFRDTEAFF.

CDR3 coding DNA: TGTGCCAGCACCAAACAGGCCTATTGGGGAAACACCATATATTTT. Translated: CASTKQAYWGNTIYF. The chain couples TRBV6-1 to TRBJ1-3; tentative D call: TRBD1 (5 bases). CDR1 and CDR2 from the germline V gene are MNHNS and SASEGT. Trimming cost V 7 bases and J 4 bases, with 17 bases left between them. This CDR3 region has 15 residues.

The CDR3 loop is CSVVPQIFTDTQYF. DNA for the CDR3: TGCAGCGTTGTACCCCAGATCTTCACAGATACGCAGTATTTT. This chain connects TRBV29-1 to TRBJ2-3; unclear D gene. Per germline, CDR1 SQVTM and CDR2 ANQGSEA. CDR3 length: 14 residues. Trimming pared 4 bases from V and 2 bases from J, leaving 13 bases between.

This rearrangement joins TRBV6-6 to TRBJ2-3; 9 bases are a match to TRBD1. Germline CDR1 and CDR2: MNHNY and SVGAGI (reference sequence). This CDR3 has 15 amino acids. The V segment lost 5 bases and the J segment 6 bases; nucleotides outside the gene matches: 9. For the CDR3, the DNA is TGTGCCAGCAGTCAAAGACAGGGGGGCTTGGATACGCAGTATTTT. This encodes CASSQRQGGLDTQYF.

The chain joins TRBV11-2 to TRBJ1-2; 8 positions match TRBD1. V lost 7 bases, J lost 4 bases, and 5 bases stayed unmatched. The CDR3 length is 13 residues. The germline V gene encodes CDR1 SGHAT and CDR2 FQNNGV. DNA for the CDR3: TGTGCCAGCACCCCAGGACAGGGCTATGGCTACACCTTC. Amino acid sequence: CASTPGQGYGYTF.

The rearrangement joins TRBV19 to TRBJ1-4, with D possibly matching TRBD1 (6 bases). This CDR3 region has 15 residues. CDR1 and CDR2 from the germline V gene are LNHDA and SQIVND (reference sequence). Trimming shortened V by 7 bases and J by 6 bases, and 18 bases separated the two germline ends. CDR3 sequence (DNA): TGTGCCAGTACTTCCTATACGGGACATTATGAAAAACTGTTTTTT. The encoded protein is CASTSYTGHYEKLFF.

The chain couples TRBV6-1 to TRBJ1-1, with unresolved D. The V end lost 6 bases, the J end lost 1 base, and 9 bases lay between the germline ends. CDR3 size: 13 residues. CDR1 is MNHNS and CDR2 is SASEGT in the germline V gene. This chain's CDR3 is CASRRRENTEAFF. The CDR3 region has the DNA TGTGCCAGCAGGAGGAGGGAGAACACTGAAGCTTTCTTT.

The chain uses TRBV9 and TRBJ1-3; D is unclear. The CDR3 is made up of 15 amino acids. Trimming took 0 bases from V and 0 from J, leaving 7 bases between them. Germline CDR1 is SGDLS and CDR2 is YYNGEE. The chain's CDR3 is CASSVEPSSGNTIYF. CDR3 nucleotides: TGTGCCAGCAGCGTAGAGCCGAGCTCTGGAAACACCATATATTTT. Using reference TRBV9 and TRBJ1-3 for the parts outside the CDR3, the full variable domain is DSGVTQTPKHLITATGQRVTLRCSPRSGDLSVYWYQQSLDQGLQFLIQYYNGEERAKGNILERFSAQQFPDLHSELNLSSLELGDSALYFCASSVEPSSGNTIYFGEGSWLTVV.

The rearrangement links TRBV5-1 to TRBJ2-3, with TRBD1 matching 8 bases. The CDR3 consists of 14 residues. J lost 0 bases, V lost 6 bases, and 3 bases had no gene match. CDR1 is SGHRS, CDR2 YFSETQ, per germline. CDR3 nucleotide sequence: TGCGCCAGCAAGGACAGGGAAAGCACAGATACGCAGTATTTT. Its protein product is CASKDRESTDTQYF.

The J gene is TRBJ1-1, the V gene TRBV5-4; D unclear. This CDR3 has 14 amino acids. Germline V CDR1 and CDR2: SGHNT, YYREEE (reference sequence). Trimming pared 1 base from V and 1 base from J, leaving 8 bases between. This CDR3 is CASSLLQTNTEAFF. DNA for the CDR3: TGTGCCAGCAGCTTGTTACAGACGAACACTGAAGCTTTCTTT.

This clone has more than one count but fewer than ten. This chain uses TRBV5-6 with TRBJ1-3; 9 nucleotides agree with TRBD1. V shed 1 base, J shed 4 bases, and the junction held 3 bases outside the gene matches. Germline CDR1 reads SGHDT; CDR2 reads YYEEEE. The CDR3 length is 15 residues. The CDR3: CASSLFGTGGNTIYF. The CDR3 DNA sequence: TGTGCCAGCAGCTTGTTCGGGACAGGGGGAAACACCATATATTTT.

The J gene is TRBJ1-5, the V gene TRBV5-1; 8 nucleotides line up with TRBD1. This CDR3 spans 15 amino acids. V shed 7 bases, J shed 4 bases, and the junction held 10 bases outside the gene matches. Per germline, CDR1 SGHRS and CDR2 YFSETQ. The CDR3 here is CASSISGTGNQPQHF. CDR3 bases: TGCGCCAGCTCCATTTCCGGGACAGGAAATCAGCCCCAGCATTTT.

The chain recombines TRBV2 with TRBJ2-1, with TRBD2 matching 9 bases. The germline V gene has CDR1 SNHLY and CDR2 FYNNEI. There are 14 residues in the CDR3. V shed 9 bases and J 8 bases; nucleotides not matched to a gene: 11. This chain's CDR3 is CARGAGGPMYEQFF. The CDR3 DNA follows: TGTGCCAGAGGGGCGGGGGGGCCTATGTATGAGCAGTTCTTC.

The gene calls are TRBV19 and TRBJ1-3; TRBD1 might be the D (6 bases). V shed 7 bases and J shed 2 bases, with 12 bases lying between them. The germline V gene has CDR1 LNHDA and CDR2 SQIVND (reference sequence). The length of the CDR3 is 14 residues. CDR3 amino acids: CASTEGGTGNTIYF. CDR3 DNA: TGTGCCAGTACCGAGGGGGGGACTGGAAACACCATATATTTT.

J is TRBJ2-7 and V is TRBV10-1; 9 bases align to TRBD1. V lost 5 bases, J lost 5 bases, and 7 bases stayed unmatched. The CDR3 is 14 residues long. From germline, CDR1 is WNHNN and CDR2 SYGVQD (reference sequence). The CDR3 bases are TGCGCCAGCAGTCGGGACAGGGAATTAGACGAGCAGTACTTC. This translates into CASSRDRELDEQYF.

The genes are TRBV19 and TRBJ1-2; a possible D gene is TRBD1 (6 bases). Trimming pared 6 bases from V and 7 bases from J, leaving 15 bases between. Germline lookup yields CDR1 LNHDA and CDR2 SQIVND (reference sequence). The CDR3 spans 13 residues. The CDR3 coding sequence is TGTGCCAGTAGCCACCAAGGGGGGGTTGGCTACACCTTC. Its protein is CASSHQGGVGYTF.

The V gene is TRBV6-6, the J gene TRBJ2-5; D may be TRBD2 (5 bases). The CDR3 covers 14 residues. V gave up 2 bases and J gave up 4 bases, with 11 bases separating them. The germline V gene encodes CDR1 MNHNY and CDR2 SVGAGI (reference sequence). CDR3 sequence: CASSYPDSRETQYF. DNA of the CDR3: TGTGCCAGCAGTTACCCGGACTCCCGAGAGACCCAGTACTTC.

This chain links TRBV4-1 with TRBJ1-2; the match to TRBD1 covers 10 bases. The CDR3 has 18 residues. The junction had 13 bases not matched to a gene; V was cut back by 2 bases and J by 4 bases. Per the germline V gene, CDR1 is MGHRA and CDR2 is YSYEKL. As DNA, the CDR3 is TGCGCCAGCAGCCAACACCGGGACAGGGGCTCCAGAGGCTATGGCTACACCTTC. The encoded protein is CASSQHRDRGSRGYGYTF.

The rearrangement links TRBV27 to TRBJ2-5, with a weak D call TRBD2 (6 bases). The J call may be in error: the DNA end matches TRBJ2-7 better. The CDR3 covers 16 residues. CDR1 is MNHEY and CDR2 is SMNVEV in the germline V gene (reference sequence). CDR3 region: CASSPAGQARTYEQYF. DNA for the CDR3: TGTGCCAGCAGTCCCGCGGGGCAGGCCAGAACCTACGAGCAGTACTTC.

This clone was detected once. Other nucleotide sequences in the sample specify the same CDR3. The chain employs TRBV5-1 and TRBJ1-1; no firm D call. The CDR3 consists of 13 residues. V was pared by 4 bases and J by 1 base, with 8 bases between. The germline gives CDR1 SGHRS, CDR2 YFSETQ. The CDR3 loop reads CASSLGGNTEAFF. The DNA for the CDR3 is TGCGCCAGCAGCCTCGGAGGGAACACTGAAGCTTTCTTT.

V is TRBV10-2 and J is TRBJ1-2; weak D call: TRBD1 (5 bases). V lost 3 bases and J lost 4, with 18 bases in between. Germline CDR1 and CDR2: WSHSY and SAAADI. The CDR3 is made up of 16 amino acids. The CDR3 loop reads CASSDSAGRGPYGYTF. The DNA of the CDR3 is TGCGCCAGCAGTGATTCGGCGGGGCGAGGACCCTATGGCTACACCTTC.

The J gene is TRBJ1-2, the V gene TRBV6-6; D remains unclear. The CDR3 is made up of 12 amino acids. Looked up from germline, CDR1 is MNHNY and CDR2 is SVGAGI (reference sequence). V was pared by 7 bases and J by 2 bases, with 8 bases between. CDR3 sequence (DNA): TGTGCCAGCATGGGAGGGAACTATGGCTACACCTTC. It specifies CASMGGNYGYTF.